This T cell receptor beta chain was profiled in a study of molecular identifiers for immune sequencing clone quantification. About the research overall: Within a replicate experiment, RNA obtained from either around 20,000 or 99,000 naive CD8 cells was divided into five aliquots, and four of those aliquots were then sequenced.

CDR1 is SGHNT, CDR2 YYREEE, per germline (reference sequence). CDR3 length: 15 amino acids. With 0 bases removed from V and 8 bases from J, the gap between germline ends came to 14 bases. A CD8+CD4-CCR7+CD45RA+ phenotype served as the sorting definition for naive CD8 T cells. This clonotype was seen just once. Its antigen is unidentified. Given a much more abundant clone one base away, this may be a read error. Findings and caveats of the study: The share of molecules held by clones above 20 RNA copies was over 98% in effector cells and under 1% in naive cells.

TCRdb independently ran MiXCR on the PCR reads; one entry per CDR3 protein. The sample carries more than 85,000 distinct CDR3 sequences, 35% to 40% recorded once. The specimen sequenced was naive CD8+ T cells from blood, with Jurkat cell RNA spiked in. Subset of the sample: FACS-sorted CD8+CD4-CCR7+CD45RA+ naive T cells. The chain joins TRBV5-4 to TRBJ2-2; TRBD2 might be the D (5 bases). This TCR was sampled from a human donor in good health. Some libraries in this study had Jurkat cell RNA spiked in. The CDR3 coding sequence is TGTGCCAGCAGCTTGGGGGTGGGAGTAAGAGGGGAGCTGTTTTTT. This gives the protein CASSLGVGVRGELFF.